Sequencing of this T cell receptor beta chain was carried out in a study of blood T cells in healthy people across ages. Study observations and caveats: TCR beta diversity was tightly associated with the proportion of naive T cells.

Alongside a J-beta primer mix, a sample-barcoded 5' primer served in a second PCR lasting about 6 to 11 cycles. Each cDNA molecule was tagged by a template-switch adaptor with 12 random nucleotides. TCRdb ran MiXCR on the 5' RACE reads and lists one entry per CDR3 protein. The data show some 760,000 distinct CDR3 sequences, with 25% seen just once and 8% to 10% held by the top ten. This clonotype turned up a few times. Its antigen is still unknown. The CDR3 has 15 amino acids. Looked up from germline, CDR1 is SGHVS and CDR2 is FNYEAQ. These data are also associated with another study on T cells of mothers and their children. As that report states: Roughly six children and their three healthy Caucasian mothers were the donors. Over 9.5 million TCR beta CDR3 reads were obtained from each mother, and approximately 2.7 million from each child.

The rearrangement uses TRBV7-6 and TRBJ2-1; TRBD2 agrees at 12 bases. The J call is in doubt because the DNA end fits TRBJ2-5 better. Input material: blood. This clonotype was obtained from a boy aged 5-17 years in good health. CDR3 DNA: TGTGCCAGCAGACCCGGACTAGCGGGATTGGAGACCCAGTACTTC. It translates to CASRPGLAGLETQYF.